The 13 T cell receptor beta chains below all came from one sample that was sequenced in a study of response to subunit inactivated influenza vaccine. TCRdb re-analysed the RT-PCR reads in MiXCR, keeping a single row per CDR3 protein. Among fewer than 550,000 distinct CDR3 sequences listed, about 25% were seen once. The sequencing used CD4+ T cells sorted from PBMCs, collected around 5 days after vaccination. These receptors came from a man over 45 who received an inactivated influenza vaccine.

In its sample, this clonotype was seen many times. This chain's CDR3 is CASSRLHQPQHF. In DNA, the CDR3 is TGTGCCAGCAGCCGACTGCATCAGCCCCAGCATTTT. The chain links TRBV12-3 or TRBV12-4 to TRBJ1-5; D remains unclear. The CDR3 length is 12 residues. Deletions cut 6 bases from V and 5 bases from J, with 8 bases between.

The rearrangement links TRBV5-1 to TRBJ2-7; D might be TRBD2 (6 bases). V lost 0 bases and J lost 1, with 14 bases in between. This CDR3 contains 16 residues. Germline lookup yields CDR1 SGHRS and CDR2 YFSETQ. The CDR3 DNA is TGCGCCAGCAGCTTGGCTGTGGGCGCGGGGTCCTACGAGCAGTACTTC. Residues: CASSLAVGAGSYEQYF.

The chain joins TRBV12-3 or TRBV12-4 to TRBJ2-5, with D hard to call. Trimming left V 7 bases short and J 5 bases short, with 17 bases between. This CDR3 spans 14 amino acids. This CDR3 is CASNLGSVRETQYF. CDR3 sequence (DNA): TGTGCCAGCAACTTGGGGTCGGTGAGGGAGACCCAGTACTTC.

This clonotype turned up a few times. The J gene is TRBJ2-3, the V gene TRBV7-3; TRBD2 might be the D (6 bases). The ends were cut back, 0 bases at V and 6 bases at J, with 13 bases in the middle. CDR3 length: 15 amino acids. From germline, CDR1 is SGHTA and CDR2 FQGTGA. CDR3 region: CASSLTSSGADTQYF. The CDR3, as DNA: TGTGCCAGCAGCTTAACATCATCGGGAGCTGATACGCAGTATTTT.

This clonotype has just a few counts. The rearrangement joins TRBV20-1 to TRBJ2-3; a possible D gene is TRBD2 (5 bases). The CDR3 has 15 amino acids. Trimming cost V 3 bases and J 1 base, with 14 bases left between them. Germline CDR1 DFQATT, CDR2 SNEGSKA (reference sequence). This CDR3 is CSASSPGMGTDTQYF. The CDR3 bases are TGCAGTGCTAGTTCACCCGGGATGGGCACAGATACGCAGTATTTT.

The V call is TRBV12-3 or TRBV12-4, the J call TRBJ2-5, with D maybe TRBD2 (5 bases). The germline V and J ends were trimmed by 4 bases and 5 bases, with 14 bases remaining between them. This CDR3 comprises 14 residues. CDR3 nucleotide sequence: TGTGCCAGCAGTTCCTCCGACTGGAGGGAGACCCAGTACTTC. The encoded protein is CASSSSDWRETQYF.

This chain uses TRBV20-1 with TRBJ2-3; 7 positions agree with TRBD2. Trimming took 5 bases from V and 2 from J; bases not matched to a gene: 10. The CDR3 extends over 15 amino acids. CDR1 is DFQATT and CDR2 is SNEGSKA in the germline V gene (reference sequence). The CDR3 DNA follows: TGCAGTGCTGGGGACGCGGGGGAAATCACAGATACGCAGTATTTT. This codes for CSAGDAGEITDTQYF.

The chain joins TRBV28 to TRBJ2-7; TRBD2 agrees at 9 bases. The germline V gene encodes CDR1 MDHEN and CDR2 SYDVKM. The V segment lost 7 bases and the J segment 0 bases; nucleotides outside the gene matches: 7. CDR3 length: 15 amino acids. CDR3 sequence (DNA): TGTGCCAGCATCCCGCGACTAGCGGTCTCCTACGAGCAGTACTTC. Its protein is CASIPRLAVSYEQYF.

The V call is TRBV6-5, the J call TRBJ1-6; D gene uncertain. Trimming shortened V by 0 bases and J by 8 bases, and 14 bases separated the two germline ends. This CDR3 is 16 amino acids long. CDR1 MNHEY and CDR2 SVGAGI come from the germline V gene. The CDR3 DNA follows: TGTGCCAGCAGTTACTCGGGGAGGGCCAATTATTCACCCCTCCACTTT. Its protein is CASSYSGRANYSPLHF.

V usage is TRBV5-1 and J usage is TRBJ2-3; 10 bases align to TRBD1. J gave up 3 bases and V 3 bases, and 7 bases lay outside the gene matches. Germline V lookup: CDR1 SGHRS, CDR2 YFSETQ. The CDR3 sequence is 16 residues long. This CDR3 reads CASSSVTGQGTDTQYF. For the CDR3, the DNA is TGCGCCAGCAGCTCGGTGACGGGACAGGGGACAGATACGCAGTATTTT.

The V call is TRBV5-1, the J call TRBJ2-5, with 12 nucleotides matching TRBD2. This CDR3 spans 16 amino acids. Germline assignment: CDR1 SGHRS and CDR2 YFSETQ. The V segment lost 4 bases and the J segment 5 bases; nucleotides outside the gene matches: 9. CDR3 DNA: TGCGCCAGCAGCCGTATGACTAGCGGGAGCGGCGAGACCCAGTACTTC. It specifies CASSRMTSGSGETQYF.

This chain links TRBV6-5 with TRBJ1-1; D might be TRBD1 (6 bases). V lost 0 bases and J lost 3, with 11 bases in between. This CDR3 spans 15 amino acids. Germline CDR1 MNHEY, CDR2 SVGAGI. The DNA of the CDR3 is TGTGCCAGCAGTTACTCCGACAGGTTGGACACTGAAGCTTTCTTT. Encoded protein: CASSYSDRLDTEAFF.

CDR3 amino acids: CASRGQGAGGQPQHF. CDR3 bases: TGTGCCAGTAGGGGCCAGGGGGCAGGGGGTCAGCCCCAGCATTTT. The rearrangement links TRBV19 to TRBJ1-5; 8 nucleotides match TRBD1. CDR3 length equals 15 residues. Germline V gene lookup returns CDR1 LNHDA and CDR2 SQIVND (reference sequence). Trimming took 6 bases from V and 6 from J; bases not matched to a gene: 10.